This TCR beta chain came from a study of cytomegalovirus exposure and HLA in healthy donors. Study information: A later analysis reported the approximately 120 validation repertoires used the same platform as the 666 first-cohort repertoires.

Of note for this clone: In the same sample, other DNA sequences code for this CDR3.

Only in-frame clones appear in the TCRdb table, and some are missing; sequencing was by immunoSEQ multiplex PCR. The sample consists of more than 150,000 clones, about 86% of them appearing once. The source material was PBMCs. This TCR was recovered from a woman aged 18-35 years in good health and CMV-seropositive.

The CDR3 DNA reads as TGCAGTGCTAGAGCGGACAATGAGCAGTTCTTC. It encodes CSARADNEQFF. The chain joins TRBV20-1 to TRBJ2-1, with unresolved D. The germline V and J ends were trimmed by 1 base and 5 bases, with 3 bases remaining between them. Germline-derived CDR1 and CDR2 are DFQATT and SNEGSKA (reference sequence). CDR3 length: 11 amino acids.